This TCR beta chain was obtained from a study of T cell responses to AZD1222 COVID-19 vaccine. V was clipped by 3 bases and J by 0 bases, with 9 bases between them. The CDR3 length is 15 residues. The germline gives CDR1 LNHDA, CDR2 SQIVND (reference sequence). Sequencing used immunoSEQ multiplex PCR; TCRdb keeps in-frame clones, though not all of them. Counted here are about 110,000 clones, 88% occurring once; the ten biggest clones make up under 20%. Sequenced here: peripheral blood, sampled on day 0 of AZD1222 vaccination. This TCR derives from an adult in good health. The genes are TRBV19 and TRBJ1-5, with D perhaps TRBD1 (6 bases). CDR3 region: CASSIGGGSNQPQHF. CDR3 DNA: TGTGCCAGTAGTATTGGAGGGGGTAGCAATCAGCCCCAGCATTTT. Looking up the rest from reference TRBV19 and TRBJ1-5 gives the full variable domain: DGGITQSPKYLFRKEGQNVTLSCEQNLNHDAMYWYRQDPGQGLRLIYYSQIVNDFQKGDIAEGYSVSREKKESFPLTVTSAQKNPTAFYLCASSIGGGSNQPQHFGDGTRLSIL.